Listed below are T cell receptor beta chains from one sample, sequenced in a study of graft-versus-host responses after intestinal transplantation. Profiling relied on immunoSEQ multiplex PCR, and the TCRdb table lists in-frame clones only, not all of them. Of about 57,000 clones detected, 85% to 90% appear once; the ten largest clones hold roughly 1.7%. Sample: PBMCs, taken 26 days after transplant. These receptors were taken from a human patient who received an intestinal transplant, so some T cells may come from the graft donor. The CDR3 runs from the conserved cysteine through the conserved F or W. Each record gives: CDR3 protein, CDR3 DNA, V gene, clone size, J gene, D gene. A D gene is named only where the DNA matches it firmly. Clone size, where shown, is once, few, many, or a class for clones that have expanded.

CDR3aa: CASSKMEGAEAFF
CDR3nt: TGCGCCAGCAGCAAAATGGAGGGCGCTGAAGCTTTCTTT
v_gene: TRBV4-1
abundance: medium-sized
j_gene: TRBJ1-1
d_gene: -

CDR3aa: CASSPQGERRTEAFF
CDR3nt: TGTGCCAGCAGTCCACAGGGGGAAAGGAGAACTGAAGCTTTCTTT
v_gene: TRBV27
abundance: once
j_gene: TRBJ1-1
d_gene: TRBD1

CDR3aa: CASSEQGATSTDTQYF
CDR3nt: TGTGCCAGCAGTGAGCAGGGGGCCACTAGCACAGATACGCAGTATTTT
v_gene: TRBV6-1
abundance: -
j_gene: TRBJ2-3
d_gene: TRBD1

CDR3aa: CASSVGGSSYEQYF
CDR3nt: TGTGCCAGCAGCGTGGGCGGGAGCTCCTACGAGCAGTACTTC
v_gene: TRBV9
abundance: once
j_gene: TRBJ2-7
d_gene: TRBD2

CDR3aa: CASSLAGGTSGNTIYF
CDR3nt: TGTGCCAGCAGCTTGGCAGGGGGGACCTCTGGAAACACCATATATTTT
v_gene: TRBV13
abundance: -
j_gene: TRBJ1-3
d_gene: TRBD1

CDR3aa: CASSPGGMEPQHF
CDR3nt: TGTGCCAGCAGCCCAGGGGGCATGGAGCCCCAGCATTTT
v_gene: TRBV7-6
abundance: -
j_gene: TRBJ1-5
d_gene: TRBD1

CDR3aa: CSVSDGGQGNQPQHF
CDR3nt: TGCAGCGTTTCTGACGGAGGACAGGGGAATCAGCCCCAGCATTTT
v_gene: TRBV29-1
abundance: -
j_gene: TRBJ1-5
d_gene: TRBD1

CDR3aa: CASRISGDNQPQHF
CDR3nt: TGTGCCAGCAGAATATCAGGGGACAATCAGCCCCAGCATTTT
v_gene: TRBV6-1
abundance: -
j_gene: TRBJ1-5
d_gene: -

CDR3aa: CASRIKDRGNNEQFF
CDR3nt: TGTGCCAGCAGGATCAAGGACAGGGGAAACAATGAGCAGTTCTTC
v_gene: TRBV2
abundance: -
j_gene: TRBJ2-1
d_gene: TRBD1

CDR3aa: CASSDQQGLVRHGYTF
CDR3nt: TGTGCCAGCAGTGATCAACAGGGATTAGTTCGACATGGCTACACCTTC
v_gene: TRBV27
abundance: -
j_gene: TRBJ1-2
d_gene: -

CDR3aa: CASRGQGYEQYF
CDR3nt: TGTGCCAGCAGAGGACAGGGCTACGAGCAGTACTTC
v_gene: TRBV27
abundance: -
j_gene: TRBJ2-7
d_gene: TRBD1

CDR3aa: CASSVAGSTDTQYF
CDR3nt: TGTGCCAGCAGCGTAGCCGGGAGCACAGATACGCAGTATTTT
v_gene: TRBV9
abundance: -
j_gene: TRBJ2-3
d_gene: -

CDR3aa: CSVEKGAGTDTQYF
CDR3nt: TGCAGCGTTGAAAAGGGGGCAGGTACAGATACGCAGTATTTT
v_gene: TRBV29-1
abundance: few
j_gene: TRBJ2-3
d_gene: TRBD1

CDR3aa: CASSFGTGGEKLFF
CDR3nt: TGTGCCAGCAGTTTCGGGACAGGGGGAGAAAAACTGTTTTTT
v_gene: TRBV28
abundance: -
j_gene: TRBJ1-4
d_gene: TRBD1